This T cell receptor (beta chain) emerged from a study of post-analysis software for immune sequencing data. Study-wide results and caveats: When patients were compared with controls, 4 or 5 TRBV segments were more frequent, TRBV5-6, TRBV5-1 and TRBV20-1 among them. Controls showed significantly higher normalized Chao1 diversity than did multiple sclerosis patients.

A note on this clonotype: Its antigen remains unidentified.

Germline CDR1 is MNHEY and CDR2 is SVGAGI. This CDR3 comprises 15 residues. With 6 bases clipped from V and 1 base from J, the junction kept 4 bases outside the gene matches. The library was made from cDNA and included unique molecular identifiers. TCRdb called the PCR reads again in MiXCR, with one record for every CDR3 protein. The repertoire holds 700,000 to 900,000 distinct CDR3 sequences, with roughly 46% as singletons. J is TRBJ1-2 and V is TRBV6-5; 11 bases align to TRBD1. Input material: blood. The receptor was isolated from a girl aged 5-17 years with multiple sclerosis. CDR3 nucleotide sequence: TGTGCCAGCAGAACCGGGACAGGGGGTAACTATGGCTACACCTTC. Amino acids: CASRTGTGGNYGYTF.